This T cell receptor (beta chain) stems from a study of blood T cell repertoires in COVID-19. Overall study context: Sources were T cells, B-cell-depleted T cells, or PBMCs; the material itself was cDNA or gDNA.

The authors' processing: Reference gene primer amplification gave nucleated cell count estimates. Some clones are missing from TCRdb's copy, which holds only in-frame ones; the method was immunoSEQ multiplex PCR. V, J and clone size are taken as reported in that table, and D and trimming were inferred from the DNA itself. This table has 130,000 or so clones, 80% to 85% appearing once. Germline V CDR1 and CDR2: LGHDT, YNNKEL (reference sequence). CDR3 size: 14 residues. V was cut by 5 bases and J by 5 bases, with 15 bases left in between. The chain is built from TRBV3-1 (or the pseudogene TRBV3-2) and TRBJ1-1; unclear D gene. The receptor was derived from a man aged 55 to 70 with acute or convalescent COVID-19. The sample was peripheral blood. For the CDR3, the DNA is TGTGCCAGCAGCTCCCCCGGCCGGAGAACTGAAGCTTTCTTT. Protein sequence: CASSSPGRRTEAFF.